The 25 T cell receptor beta chains given below trace back to one sample, sequenced in a study of T cell responses to AZD1222 COVID-19 vaccine. The table came from immunoSEQ multiplex PCR; TCRdb's copy has only in-frame clones and leaves some out. The table records around 52,000 clones, around 85% of them present only once. This specimen consisted of peripheral blood, obtained on day 0 of AZD1222 vaccination. The source of these receptors is an adult in good health.

As DNA, the CDR3 is TGTGCCATCAGTGCGACGGAGAAGGGGGGAGGCGGGGAGCTGTTTTTT. This translates into CAISATEKGGGGELFF. The chain couples TRBV10-3 to TRBJ2-2; D may match TRBD1 or TRBD2 (6 bases each). The germline V and J ends were trimmed by 4 bases and 7 bases, with 19 bases remaining between them. The V gene's germline CDR1 is ENHRY and CDR2 SYGVKD. CDR3 length equals 16 residues.

V and J are TRBV24-1 and TRBJ1-1; D remains ambiguous. This CDR3 is built from 14 residues. Per germline, CDR1 KGHDR and CDR2 SFDVKD. V lost 2 bases, J lost 6 bases, and 12 bases lay in between. For the CDR3, the DNA is TGTGCCACCAGTGATTCCCGGGGAAGGCCTGAAGCTTTCTTT. It encodes CATSDSRGRPEAFF.

The chain has TRBV7-8 and TRBJ1-6; unclear D gene. Trimming stripped 4 bases from V and 7 bases from J, with 11 bases between. Germline V gene sequence: CDR1 SGHVS, CDR2 FQNEAQ. The length of the CDR3 is 14 residues. CDR3 sequence (DNA): TGTGCCAGCAGCTATTTGCCAGCCAATTCACCCCTCCACTTT. This encodes CASSYLPANSPLHF.

The chain uses TRBV4-2 and TRBJ1-3; the match to TRBD1 covers 7 bases. The CDR3 contains 15 residues. CDR1 and CDR2 from the germline V gene are LGHNA and YNFKEQ. After removal of 1 base from V and 2 bases from J, the junction contained 2 bases not matched to a gene. CDR3 sequence reads: CASSQAGTAGNTIYF. Here the CDR3 DNA reads TGTGCCAGCAGCCAAGCCGGGACAGCTGGAAACACCATATATTTT.

A single count supports this clone. The genes are TRBV11-3 and TRBJ2-1, with TRBD1 matching 7 bases. CDR3 size: 14 residues. Looked up from germline, CDR1 is SGHNT and CDR2 is YENEEA. V shed 4 bases and J 6 bases; nucleotides not matched to a gene: 6. CDR3 DNA: TGTGCCAGCAGCTCCGATGACAGGGTCAATGAGCAGTTCTTC. Amino acid sequence: CASSSDDRVNEQFF.

The V gene is TRBV19, the J gene TRBJ1-1, with D tentatively TRBD1 (5 bases). The germline V and J ends were trimmed by 4 bases and 6 bases, with 15 bases remaining between them. Germline V gene sequence: CDR1 LNHDA, CDR2 SQIVND (reference sequence). This CDR3 region has 14 residues. DNA for the CDR3: TGTGCCAGTAGTACCTACCAGGGAGGGTCTGAAGCTTTCTTT. It specifies CASSTYQGGSEAFF.

This chain uses TRBV28 with TRBJ1-1, with 9 bases matching TRBD1. Per the germline V gene, CDR1 is MDHEN and CDR2 is SYDVKM. This CDR3 spans 13 amino acids. V shed 2 bases and J 11 bases; nucleotides not matched to a gene: 6. The CDR3 region is CASSLNTGTGAFF. CDR3 in DNA: TGTGCCAGCAGTTTAAATACAGGGACAGGGGCTTTCTTT.

V is TRBV5-8 and J is TRBJ2-1; D uncertain. CDR3 length: 13 residues. The germline gives CDR1 SGHTS, CDR2 YDEGEE. Trimming took 2 bases from V and 10 from J, leaving 13 bases between them. The CDR3 is CASSFLTRAEQFF. The DNA of the CDR3 is TGTGCCAGCAGCTTCCTGACCCGCGCGGAGCAGTTCTTC.

The chain couples TRBV6-5 to TRBJ1-1; no clear D gene. Trimming stripped 7 bases from V and 1 base from J, with 16 bases between. Per germline, CDR1 MNHEY and CDR2 SVGAGI. The CDR3 has 15 amino acids. The CDR3 bases are TGTGCCAGCACCCCAAACCCGGGAGAGAACACTGAAGCTTTCTTT. Translation gives CASTPNPGENTEAFF.

CDR3 in amino acids: CATSERTPISNQPQHF. The DNA of the CDR3 is TGTGCCACCAGTGAACGGACACCTATTAGCAATCAGCCCCAGCATTTT. The V and J genes are TRBV24-1 and TRBJ1-5; D is possibly TRBD1 (5 bases). The V gene's germline CDR1 is KGHDR and CDR2 SFDVKD. V lost 4 bases and J 0 bases, leaving 12 bases between the germline ends. The CDR3 is made up of 16 amino acids.

The chain has TRBV7-9 and TRBJ2-6; D is unresolved. This CDR3 has 15 residues. Germline V CDR1 and CDR2: SEHNR, FQNEAQ (reference sequence). V was cut by 1 base and J by 0 bases, with 4 bases left in between. The CDR3 DNA sequence: TGTGCCAGCAGCTTAGGTCCCTCTGGGGCCAACGTCCTGACTTTC. It is translated as CASSLGPSGANVLTF.

V gene TRBV19 combines with J gene TRBJ2-1; the match to TRBD1 covers 8 bases. Germline CDR1 is LNHDA and CDR2 is SQIVND (reference sequence). J lost 9 bases, V lost 4 bases, and 14 bases had no gene match. The CDR3 totals 16 residues. CDR3 loop: CASSTGQGGKVGEQFF. CDR3 DNA sequence: TGTGCCAGTAGTACAGGACAGGGAGGTAAAGTCGGTGAGCAGTTCTTC. Combining the CDR3 with reference TRBV19 and TRBJ2-1 gives the whole variable domain DGGITQSPKYLFRKEGQNVTLSCEQNLNHDAMYWYRQDPGQGLRLIYYSQIVNDFQKGDIAEGYSVSREKKESFPLTVTSAQKNPTAFYLCASSTGQGGKVGEQFFGPGTRLTVL.

The CDR3 region has the DNA TGTGCCAGCAGGCTCGCCAGTGACTATGGCTACACCTTC. It codes for CASRLASDYGYTF. The gene calls are TRBV2 and TRBJ1-2; D ambiguous. The CDR3 is 13 residues long. V was clipped by 6 bases and J by 3 bases, with 11 bases between them. The germline gives CDR1 SNHLY, CDR2 FYNNEI.

The chain couples TRBV6-2 or TRBV6-3 to TRBJ1-1; perhaps TRBD1 as D (5 bases). Germline V gene sequence: CDR1 MNHEY, CDR2 SVGEGT. The V end lost 5 bases, the J end lost 0 bases, and 13 bases lay between the germline ends. The CDR3 covers 15 residues. This CDR3 reads CASSAYRNMNTEAFF. The CDR3 nucleotides read TGTGCCAGCAGTGCGTACAGGAACATGAACACTGAAGCTTTCTTT.

The chain carries TRBV4-3 and TRBJ1-5; D gene ambiguous. CDR3 size: 15 residues. Germline values: CDR1 LGHNA, CDR2 YSLEER. V lost 0 bases, J lost 7 bases, and 13 bases lay in between. The CDR3 DNA reads as TGCGCCAGCAGCCAAGATCGGTCGCTAAAGCAGCCCCAGCATTTT. Amino acid sequence: CASSQDRSLKQPQHF.

The genes are TRBV9 and TRBJ2-7, with a tentative D call TRBD2 (5 bases). V lost 0 bases and J 3 bases, leaving 13 bases between the germline ends. CDR3 size: 15 residues. The germline CDR1 and CDR2 sequences are SGDLS and YYNGEE. CDR3 sequence: CASSVGGGPGYEQYF. The CDR3 region has the DNA TGTGCCAGCAGCGTAGGTGGAGGCCCGGGCTACGAGCAGTACTTC.

V is TRBV10-3 and J is TRBJ1-2; 9 nucleotides line up with TRBD1. The V gene's germline CDR1 is ENHRY and CDR2 SYGVKD. V was clipped by 2 bases and J by 6 bases; unmatched bases: 4. This CDR3 region has 14 residues. As DNA, the CDR3 is TGTGCCATCAGTGAGAACAGGGGGCTAGATGGCTACACCTTC. Its protein product is CAISENRGLDGYTF.

The chain employs TRBV4-1 and TRBJ1-5; 7 bases agree with TRBD1. The CDR3 spans 17 residues. Germline CDR1 reads MGHRA; CDR2 reads YSYEKL. Germline trimming cut 0 bases from V and 7 bases from J; bases unmatched to any gene: 12. CDR3 region: CASSQDWTGLLAQPQHF. The CDR3 DNA reads as TGCGCCAGCAGCCAAGACTGGACAGGTCTCCTCGCGCAGCCCCAGCATTTT.

The V gene is TRBV2, the J gene TRBJ2-1; D possibly corresponds to TRBD1 (6 bases). The CDR3 runs to 13 residues. CDR1 and CDR2 (germline): SNHLY, FYNNEI. Deletions cut 4 bases from V and 9 bases from J, with 13 bases between. The CDR3 region is CASSGPGAVEQFF. CDR3 DNA: TGTGCCAGCAGTGGCCCAGGGGCCGTTGAGCAGTTCTTC. Variable domain in full (rest from reference TRBV2 and TRBJ2-1): EPEVTQTPSHQVTQMGQEVILRCVPISNHLYFYWYRQILGQKVEFLVSFYNNEISEKSEIFDDQFSVERPDGSNFTLKIRSTKLEDSAMYFCASSGPGAVEQFFGPGTRLTVL.

V and J are TRBV19 and TRBJ1-2; perhaps TRBD1 as D (6 bases). The V end lost 6 bases, the J end lost 6 bases, and 11 bases lay between the germline ends. The CDR3 is made up of 12 amino acids. CDR1 and CDR2 (germline): LNHDA, SQIVND (reference sequence). The CDR3 bases are TGTGCCAGTAGGCGGGGGGCGGATGGCTACACCTTC. Its protein is CASRRGADGYTF.

This clone was counted a single time. Relative to the germline gene, one junction end is altered; a read error may explain this. This chain connects TRBV6-5 to TRBJ1-5; D gene unclear. Germline V CDR1 and CDR2: MNHEY, SVGAGI. The CDR3 sequence is 14 residues long. The CDR3 region is CASSYSPTGQPQHF. In DNA, the CDR3 is TGTGCCAGCAGCTACTCCCCCACGGGTCAGCCCCAGCATTTT.

This CDR3 is CASSVDAGTEGNTIYF. The CDR3 region has the DNA TGTGCCAGCAGTGTAGACGCCGGGACAGAAGGAAACACCATATATTTT. The J gene is TRBJ1-3, the V gene TRBV6-1, with TRBD1 identical over 7 bases. There are 16 residues in the CDR3. Germline assignment: CDR1 MNHNS and CDR2 SASEGT. Trimming removed 4 bases from V and 4 bases from J; junction bases left unmatched: 10.

The chain combines TRBV7-2 with TRBJ1-1; D gene uncertain. This CDR3 has 12 residues. Germline lookup yields CDR1 SGHTA and CDR2 FQGNSA. V was pared by 2 bases and J by 2 bases, with 3 bases between. DNA for the CDR3: TGTGCCAGCAGCTTAATAAACACTGAAGCTTTCTTT. This translates into CASSLINTEAFF.

The rearrangement links TRBV6-5 to TRBJ1-2, with D tentatively TRBD1 (5 bases). The V end was cut by 6 bases, the J end by 2 bases, with 13 bases between. This CDR3 has 14 amino acids. CDR1 and CDR2 (germline): MNHEY, SVGAGI. DNA for the CDR3: TGTGCCAGCAGCCCCGCCGCAGGGAACTATGGCTACACCTTC. It specifies CASSPAAGNYGYTF.

This rearrangement joins TRBV5-1 to TRBJ1-4; perhaps TRBD1 as D (5 bases). The germline V gene has CDR1 SGHRS and CDR2 YFSETQ. The ends were cut back, 4 bases at V and 6 bases at J, with 19 bases in the middle. The CDR3 is 16 residues long. The CDR3 protein is CASSPGVDMTYEKLFF. The CDR3 bases are TGCGCCAGCAGCCCGGGGGTGGACATGACCTATGAAAAACTGTTTTTT.